This is a list of T cell receptor beta chains from one sample in a study of T cells in Graves' hyperthyroidism and ophthalmopathy. MiXCR was run by TCRdb on the multiplex PCR reads, yielding one entry per CDR3 protein. The sample gives 130,000 to 150,000 distinct CDR3 sequences, approximately 24% of which show up once; about two thirds is in the top ten. Sample: blood. The receptors originated from a woman aged 45-60 years with Graves' hyperthyroidism that later progressed to Graves' ophthalmopathy. The CDR3 runs from the conserved cysteine through the conserved F or W. D genes are given only for firm matches. Only part of the rows carry a size: once, few, many, or a class if the clone is expanded.

j_call: TRBJ2-7
clone_size: NA
d_call: TRBD1
v_call: TRBV3-1
cdr3_nt: TGTGCCAGCAGCCGGAGGACAGGGTCCTACGAGCAGTACTTC
cdr3_aa: CASSRRTGSYEQYF

j_call: TRBJ1-1
clone_size: NA
d_call: NA
v_call: TRBV20-1
cdr3_nt: TGCAGTACCCTCCCTCATATGAACACTGAAGCTTTCTTT
cdr3_aa: CSTLPHMNTEAFF

j_call: TRBJ1-2
clone_size: NA
d_call: NA
v_call: TRBV9
cdr3_nt: TGTGCCAGCAGCGCGAACTCCGGGACGGGTTATGGCTACACCTTC
cdr3_aa: CASSANSGTGYGYTF

j_call: TRBJ1-2
clone_size: NA
d_call: TRBD1
v_call: TRBV4-1
cdr3_nt: TGCGCCAGCAGCCCCCCGGACAGGGGGCGGGAGGGCTACACCTTC
cdr3_aa: CASSPPDRGREGYTF

j_call: TRBJ2-3
clone_size: many
d_call: TRBD1
v_call: TRBV12-3/TRBV12-4
cdr3_nt: TGTGCCAGCAGTTTAGCACAGGGGGTAGATACGCAGTATTTT
cdr3_aa: CASSLAQGVDTQYF

j_call: TRBJ2-1
clone_size: many
d_call: TRBD2
v_call: TRBV11-2
cdr3_nt: TGTGCCAGCAGCCCTCCAATAGCGGGAGGGGTCAATGAGCAGTTCTTC
cdr3_aa: CASSPPIAGGVNEQFF

j_call: TRBJ2-4
clone_size: NA
d_call: TRBD2
v_call: TRBV10-3
cdr3_nt: TGTGCCATCAGTGAGTCTCTAGCGGGGCGGATAGCCAAAAACATTCAGTACTTC
cdr3_aa: CAISESLAGRIAKNIQYF

j_call: TRBJ2-2
clone_size: many
d_call: TRBD2
v_call: TRBV28
cdr3_nt: TGTGCCAGCACCCCGACTAGCGGGAGGGTCGACACCGGGGAGCTGTTTTTT
cdr3_aa: CASTPTSGRVDTGELFF

j_call: TRBJ1-1
clone_size: many
d_call: TRBD1
v_call: TRBV20-1
cdr3_nt: TGCAGTGCTAGAGAGGGGCCAGGGACAGACATGAACACTGAAGCTTTCTTT
cdr3_aa: CSAREGPGTDMNTEAFF

j_call: TRBJ1-1
clone_size: few
d_call: NA
v_call: TRBV18
cdr3_nt: TGTGTCAGCTCACCACCGGGAGGGAATAGGGTCACTGAAGCTTTCTTT
cdr3_aa: CVSSPPGGNRVTEAFF

j_call: TRBJ2-2
clone_size: NA
d_call: NA
v_call: TRBV5-5
cdr3_nt: TGTGCCAGCAGCTTGTGGAGGGGAGGGAACACCGGGGAGCTGTTTTTT
cdr3_aa: CASSLWRGGNTGELFF

j_call: TRBJ1-2
clone_size: NA
d_call: NA
v_call: TRBV7-9
cdr3_nt: TGTGCCAGCAGCTTAGCTACAGAGGGGGGCTACACCTTC
cdr3_aa: CASSLATEGGYTF

j_call: TRBJ1-1
clone_size: many
d_call: NA
v_call: TRBV28
cdr3_nt: TGTGCCAGCAGTTTCTCCGGCAGGACCTACACTGAAGCTTTCTTT
cdr3_aa: CASSFSGRTYTEAFF

j_call: TRBJ2-7
clone_size: many
d_call: TRBD2
v_call: TRBV2
cdr3_nt: TGTGCCAGCAGGCCGACTAGCAGTGTCTACGAGCAGTACTTC
cdr3_aa: CASRPTSSVYEQYF

j_call: TRBJ2-1
clone_size: few
d_call: TRBD2
v_call: TRBV11-2
cdr3_nt: TGTGCCAGCAGCTCGTGGGCCAGCGGGAGCTCCTACAATGAGCAGTTCTTC
cdr3_aa: CASSSWASGSSYNEQFF

j_call: TRBJ1-1
clone_size: once
d_call: TRBD1
v_call: TRBV12-3/TRBV12-4
cdr3_nt: TGTGCCAGCCACCTCGGACAGGGGGGGAACACTGAAGCTTTCTTT
cdr3_aa: CASHLGQGGNTEAFF

j_call: TRBJ1-5
clone_size: many
d_call: NA
v_call: TRBV20-1
cdr3_nt: TGCAGTGCGTCGAGGCAAGGAGCTTATAGCAATCAGCCCCAGCATTTT
cdr3_aa: CSASRQGAYSNQPQHF

j_call: TRBJ2-7
clone_size: many
d_call: NA
v_call: TRBV11-2
cdr3_nt: TGTGCCAGCAGCTTAGTGCGGCAGGGCGAGCAGTACTTC
cdr3_aa: CASSLVRQGEQYF

j_call: TRBJ2-7
clone_size: NA
d_call: NA
v_call: TRBV13
cdr3_nt: TGTGCCAGCAGGCCACAGGGAGAACGGCAGTACTTC
cdr3_aa: CASRPQGERQYF

j_call: TRBJ1-5
clone_size: NA
d_call: TRBD1
v_call: TRBV10-3
cdr3_nt: TGTGCCATCAGAGGACAGGGAGATCAGCCCCAGCATTTT
cdr3_aa: CAIRGQGDQPQHF

j_call: TRBJ1-1
clone_size: NA
d_call: NA
v_call: TRBV11-2
cdr3_nt: TGTGCCAGCAGGCGGCCGGGGACGAACACTGAAGCTTTCTTT
cdr3_aa: CASRRPGTNTEAFF

j_call: TRBJ2-7
clone_size: few
d_call: TRBD1
v_call: TRBV28
cdr3_nt: TGTGCCAGCATCCCTGCCCCGGGACAGGGACAGGACGAGCAGTACTTC
cdr3_aa: CASIPAPGQGQDEQYF

j_call: TRBJ1-1
clone_size: many
d_call: NA
v_call: TRBV6-1
cdr3_nt: TGTGCCAGCAGTTACGTGGGGTCGAGCACTGAAGCTTTCTTT
cdr3_aa: CASSYVGSSTEAFF

j_call: TRBJ1-6
clone_size: many
d_call: NA
v_call: TRBV2
cdr3_nt: TGTGCCAGCAGTGAAAATAGAGGTTTTTCACCCCTCCACTTT
cdr3_aa: CASSENRGFSPLHF

j_call: TRBJ1-4
clone_size: NA
d_call: NA
v_call: TRBV5-1
cdr3_nt: TGTGCCAGCAGCTTGGCCGCTAATGAAAAACTGTTTTTT
cdr3_aa: CASSLAANEKLFF

j_call: TRBJ2-2
clone_size: many
d_call: NA
v_call: TRBV5-1
cdr3_nt: TGCGCCAGCAGCCCGGAGGTCACCGGGGAGCTGTTTTTT
cdr3_aa: CASSPEVTGELFF

j_call: TRBJ2-7
clone_size: many
d_call: NA
v_call: TRBV30
cdr3_nt: TGTGCCTGGAGTCCCCCTGTAATCGGGGACTACGAGCAGTACTTC
cdr3_aa: CAWSPPVIGDYEQYF

j_call: TRBJ2-1
clone_size: NA
d_call: NA
v_call: TRBV28
cdr3_nt: TGTGCCAGCAGTTTATTGAGGGGAGGCAATGAGCAGTTCTTC
cdr3_aa: CASSLLRGGNEQFF

j_call: TRBJ2-7
clone_size: many
d_call: NA
v_call: TRBV19
cdr3_nt: TGTGCCAGTAGTAAAGGTACAGGGAGAACGTCCTACGAGCAGTACTTC
cdr3_aa: CASSKGTGRTSYEQYF

j_call: TRBJ2-1
clone_size: NA
d_call: TRBD2
v_call: TRBV20-1
cdr3_nt: TGCAGTGCGCCAACTAGCGGGAGCCCCTACAATGAGCAGTTCTTC
cdr3_aa: CSAPTSGSPYNEQFF

j_call: TRBJ1-1
clone_size: many
d_call: NA
v_call: TRBV27
cdr3_nt: TGTGCCAGCAGTTTATATAAGGGGTACACTGAAGCTTTCTTT
cdr3_aa: CASSLYKGYTEAFF

j_call: TRBJ2-7
clone_size: NA
d_call: NA
v_call: TRBV12-3/TRBV12-4
cdr3_nt: TGTGCCAGCAGTTTGAGACGAGGGGGGTACGAGCAGTACTTC
cdr3_aa: CASSLRRGGYEQYF

j_call: TRBJ1-3
clone_size: NA
d_call: NA
v_call: TRBV5-1
cdr3_nt: TGCGCCAGCAGCTTGAGGGCGGGCTCTGGAAACACCATATATTTT
cdr3_aa: CASSLRAGSGNTIYF

j_call: TRBJ1-1
clone_size: NA
d_call: TRBD1
v_call: TRBV18
cdr3_nt: TGTGCCAGCTCAACTACAGGGGGTACTGAAGCTTTCTTT
cdr3_aa: CASSTTGGTEAFF

j_call: TRBJ1-5
clone_size: many
d_call: NA
v_call: TRBV28
cdr3_nt: TGTGCCAGCAGTTTTTCGGGGTTTGATCAGCCCCAGCATTTT
cdr3_aa: CASSFSGFDQPQHF

j_call: TRBJ1-2
clone_size: NA
d_call: NA
v_call: TRBV29-1
cdr3_nt: TGCAGCGTTGGTGGTGGAGGGTCCTCTAACTATGGCTACACCTTC
cdr3_aa: CSVGGGGSSNYGYTF

j_call: TRBJ2-1
clone_size: many
d_call: NA
v_call: TRBV20-1
cdr3_nt: TGCAGTGCTAGAGAAACTAGCACAGATGAGCAGTTCTTC
cdr3_aa: CSARETSTDEQFF

j_call: TRBJ1-1
clone_size: many
d_call: TRBD1
v_call: TRBV30
cdr3_nt: TGTGCCTGGAGTCCGGACAGGGGAAACACTGAAGCTTTCTTT
cdr3_aa: CAWSPDRGNTEAFF

j_call: TRBJ1-5
clone_size: many
d_call: NA
v_call: TRBV7-8
cdr3_nt: TGTGCCAGCAGCTTGGATTGGGGTAGCAATCAGCCCCAGCATTTT
cdr3_aa: CASSLDWGSNQPQHF

j_call: TRBJ2-1
clone_size: few
d_call: TRBD1
v_call: TRBV13
cdr3_nt: TGTGCCAGCAGCCCGGGACAGCGTTACAATGAGCAGTTCTTC
cdr3_aa: CASSPGQRYNEQFF

j_call: TRBJ1-2
clone_size: many
d_call: NA
v_call: TRBV20-1
cdr3_nt: TGCAGTGCTAGAGACCCCGTCGGGGTATATGGCTACACCTTC
cdr3_aa: CSARDPVGVYGYTF

j_call: TRBJ1-3
clone_size: NA
d_call: NA
v_call: TRBV2
cdr3_nt: TGTGCCAGCAGTGAAGAAGGAAGTGGAAACACCATATATTTT
cdr3_aa: CASSEEGSGNTIYF

j_call: TRBJ2-2
clone_size: NA
d_call: NA
v_call: TRBV24-1
cdr3_nt: TGTGCCACCAGACCCCGGCTAGGGGAGAACACCGGGGAGCTGTTTTTT
cdr3_aa: CATRPRLGENTGELFF

j_call: TRBJ1-2
clone_size: NA
d_call: NA
v_call: TRBV5-1
cdr3_nt: TGCGCCAGCAGCTTGGTGCAGGGTGAAGGCTACACCTTC
cdr3_aa: CASSLVQGEGYTF

j_call: TRBJ2-7
clone_size: NA
d_call: NA
v_call: TRBV27
cdr3_nt: TGTGCCAGCAGTTCCTTTAGGGGGGGAAGCTCCTACGAGCAGTACTTC
cdr3_aa: CASSSFRGGSSYEQYF

j_call: TRBJ2-1
clone_size: many
d_call: NA
v_call: TRBV11-2
cdr3_nt: TGTGCCAGCAGCTTAGAGATTGGTATCTACAATGAGCAGTTCTTC
cdr3_aa: CASSLEIGIYNEQFF

j_call: TRBJ1-5
clone_size: few
d_call: NA
v_call: TRBV7-9
cdr3_nt: TGTGCCAGCAGCTTAGATGCAGGTCAGCCCCAGCATTTT
cdr3_aa: CASSLDAGQPQHF

j_call: TRBJ2-2
clone_size: NA
d_call: NA
v_call: TRBV10-3
cdr3_nt: TGTGCCATCAAGGGAGGGGGAACGAGCGGGACCGGGGAGCTGTTTTTT
cdr3_aa: CAIKGGGTSGTGELFF

j_call: TRBJ1-4
clone_size: NA
d_call: NA
v_call: TRBV7-9
cdr3_nt: TGTGCCAGCAGCTTAGGGTCTGGACGGACTAATGAAAAACTGTTTTTT
cdr3_aa: CASSLGSGRTNEKLFF

j_call: TRBJ1-2
clone_size: many
d_call: TRBD1
v_call: TRBV2
cdr3_nt: TGTGCCAGCAGCGGGGACAGCCGTAACTATGGCTACACCTTC
cdr3_aa: CASSGDSRNYGYTF

j_call: TRBJ2-5
clone_size: many
d_call: TRBD1
v_call: TRBV28
cdr3_nt: TGTGCCAGCAGTTTGGTGGGGGGACAGGGTCAATGGACCCAGTACTTC
cdr3_aa: CASSLVGGQGQWTQYF

j_call: TRBJ2-1
clone_size: NA
d_call: NA
v_call: TRBV19
cdr3_nt: TGTGCCAGTAGGTCAGGAGACAAATACAATGAGCAGTTCTTC
cdr3_aa: CASRSGDKYNEQFF

j_call: TRBJ1-1
clone_size: NA
d_call: NA
v_call: TRBV5-4
cdr3_nt: TGTGCCAGCAGCCCGCCGCAGGGCATGAACACTGAAGCTTTCTTT
cdr3_aa: CASSPPQGMNTEAFF

j_call: TRBJ2-7
clone_size: many
d_call: TRBD2
v_call: TRBV28
cdr3_nt: TGTGCCAGCAGTTTAGTTACTAGCGGGAGAGACGAGCAGTACTTC
cdr3_aa: CASSLVTSGRDEQYF

j_call: TRBJ2-7
clone_size: NA
d_call: TRBD1
v_call: TRBV18
cdr3_nt: TGTGCCAGCTCACTCAAACAGGGGGGCAAAGCGGAGCAGTACTTC
cdr3_aa: CASSLKQGGKAEQYF